A single sample is the source of the 21 T cell receptor beta chains below, sequenced in a study of T cell clonality in common variable immunodeficiency. General study results and limits: Fewer deletions and N-nucleotide insertions were reportedly seen in common variable immunodeficiency TCR beta sequences.

Their recognized antigens are unknown. TCRdb keeps only in-frame clones here, not all; method: immunoSEQ multiplex PCR. The profile covers 40,000 or so clones, none occurring a single time. Sequences were obtained from peripheral blood mononuclear cells. The origin of the receptors is a human donor with common variable immunodeficiency.

This clone was detected only a few times. The read terminates 3 residues ahead of where the CDR3 ends, so the germline J gene completes it. The chain employs TRBV2 and TRBJ2-7; D remains ambiguous. The CDR3 sequence is 16 residues long. Germline assignment: CDR1 SNHLY and CDR2 FYNNEI. V was shortened by 4 bases and J by 3 bases, with 19 bases between the two germline ends. CDR3 bases read: TGTGCCAGCAGTGTTAGTCCAGGCCCAGCAAACTACGAG. Translated: CASSVSPGPANYE. In full, the CDR3 reads CASSVSPGPANYEQYF.

This clone was seen many times. The read ends 3 residues shy of where the CDR3 ends; the end is completed using the germline J gene. The chain links TRBV29-1 to TRBJ1-2, with TRBD1 matching over 8 bases. The length of the CDR3 is 12 residues. The V gene's germline CDR1 is SQVTM and CDR2 ANQGSEA. Here the CDR3 reads CSAGQGTGGYTF. The part of the CDR3 DNA that was read is TGCAGCGCTGGACAGGGAACTGGCGGC.

This clone was counted many times. The CDR3 end is not reached by the read, which stops 3 residues before it; the germline J gene fills it in. V gene TRBV12-3 or TRBV12-4 combines with J gene TRBJ1-5; possibly TRBD1 for D (5 bases). The CDR3 is 15 amino acids. V shed 7 bases and J shed 6 bases, with 19 bases lying between them. The CDR3 region is CASKGGGVGSQPQHF. The covered CDR3 bases are TGTGCCAGCAAGGGCGGGGGGGTCGGTAGTCAGCCC.

The sample holds a few counts of this clone. Read coverage stops 3 residues before the CDR3 terminus; the germline J gene supplies the remainder. V gene TRBV18 combines with J gene TRBJ1-3, with D possibly TRBD1 on 6 matching bases. This CDR3 contains 16 residues. V was cut by 6 bases and J by 0 bases, with 15 bases left in between. Looked up from germline, CDR1 is KGHSH and CDR2 is LQKENI. The CDR3 protein is CASSHLRGGSGNTIYF. CDR3 bases read: TGTGCCAGCTCCCACCTTAGAGGGGGCTCTGGAAACACC. Full variable domain (remainder filled in from reference TRBV18 and TRBJ1-3): NAGVMQNPRHLVRRRGQEARLRCSPMKGHSHVYWYRQLPEEGLKFMVYLQKENIIDESGMPKERFSAEFPKEGPSILRIQQVVRGDSAAYFCASSHLRGGSGNTIYFGEGSWLTVV.

This clone was recorded many times. With the read ending 3 residues before the CDR3 end, the germline J gene is used to fill in that end. The rearrangement joins TRBV18 to TRBJ2-3; a possible D gene is TRBD1 (6 bases). The CDR3 covers 14 residues. V was trimmed by 4 bases and J by 0 bases, leaving 8 bases between them. The germline V gene encodes CDR1 KGHSH and CDR2 LQKENI. This chain's CDR3 is CASSLTGSTDTQYF. The sequenced CDR3 bases are TGTGCCAGCTCACTTACAGGGAGCACAGATACG.

For this clone: The read ends 3 residues early relative to the CDR3; the germline J gene fills the gap. The gene calls are TRBV29-1 and TRBJ2-5; tentative D call: TRBD2 (5 bases). Trimming removed 7 bases at V and 2 bases at J, with 11 bases between. The CDR3 has 12 residues. Germline assignment: CDR1 SQVTM and CDR2 ANQGSEA. CDR3 DNA (partial): TGCAGCGGCAAGGACTCTCAAGAGACC. This translates into CSGKDSQET. The full CDR3 protein reads CSGKDSQETQYF.

The sample holds a few counts of this clone. The read ends 3 residues before the CDR3 terminus; that terminus is restored from the germline J gene. The V gene is TRBV7-2, the J gene TRBJ2-1; no firm D call. The V end lost 5 bases, the J end lost 7 bases, and 9 bases lay between the germline ends. CDR1 and CDR2 (germline): SGHTA, FQGNSA. CDR3 length equals 12 residues. CDR3 DNA (partial): TGTGCCAGCAGCGTCTCGTATAATGAG. Protein sequence: CASSVSYNE. The CDR3 reads in full as CASSVSYNEQFF. The variable domain in full, with the rest retrieved from reference TRBV7-2 and TRBJ2-1, is GAGVSQSPSNKVTEKGKDVELRCDPISGHTALYWYRQSLGQGLEFLIYFQGNSAPDKSGLPSDRFSAERTGGSVSTLTIQRTQQEDSAVYLCASSVSYNEQFFGPGTRLTVL.

At least ten counts were recorded for this clone. The CDR3 end is not reached by the read, which stops 3 residues before it; the germline J gene fills it in. The chain employs TRBV5-5 and TRBJ2-5; D not resolved. Germline V lookup: CDR1 SGHKS, CDR2 YYEKEE (reference sequence). Between the trimmed V and J ends, which lost 0 bases and 5 bases, there was a span of 11 bases. The CDR3 contains 14 residues. CDR3 sequence reads: CASSLVSNRETQYF. The sequenced part of the CDR3 DNA is TGTGCCAGCAGCTTGGTTTCTAACCGGGAGACC.

This clone was recorded at least ten times. Read coverage stops 3 residues before the CDR3 terminus; the germline J gene supplies the remainder. The J gene is TRBJ1-1, the V gene TRBV6-2 or TRBV6-3, with 7 bases identical to TRBD1. The CDR3 is 17 amino acids. The germline V gene has CDR1 MNHEY and CDR2 SVGEGT. The V and J ends lost 6 bases and 1 base, in that order; junction bases with no gene match: 14. This CDR3 reads CASSYGKGANPNTEAFF. CDR3 DNA (partial): TGTGCCAGCAGCTACGGTAAGGGGGCGAATCCGAACACTGAA.

This clone was detected ten times or more. The missing CDR3 end, 3 residues past where the read stops, is filled in from the germline J gene. The V call is TRBV29-1, the J call TRBJ2-6; 7 bases align to TRBD1. J lost 4 bases, V lost 6 bases, and 6 bases had no gene match. There are 14 residues in the CDR3. The germline gives CDR1 SQVTM, CDR2 ANQGSEA. CDR3 amino acids: CSVATGYGANVLTF. The part of the CDR3 DNA that was read is TGCAGCGTGGCGACAGGGTACGGGGCCAACGTC.

In its sample, this clone was seen many times. From the germline J gene comes the end of the CDR3, since the read stops 3 residues before it. This chain joins TRBV4-1 and TRBJ2-7, with 8 bases lining up with TRBD1. This CDR3 is built from 18 residues. Trimming cost V 1 base and J 0 bases; bases outside gene matches: 11. Looked up from germline, CDR1 is MGHRA and CDR2 is YSYEKL. CDR3 DNA (partial): TGCGCCAGCAGCCAAGTAAGGTCGACAGGGGAATACTCCTACGAG. Protein: CASSQVRSTGEYSYE. The whole CDR3 reads CASSQVRSTGEYSYEQYF.

This clone was recorded a few times. The read ends 3 residues before the CDR3 terminus; that terminus is restored from the germline J gene. The chain has TRBV7-8 and TRBJ2-7; 7 bases agree with TRBD1. The germline gives CDR1 SGHVS, CDR2 FQNEAQ. The V and J ends lost 9 bases and 3 bases, in that order; junction bases with no gene match: 5. The CDR3 length is 12 residues. The CDR3 protein is CASSRQGYEQYF. CDR3 DNA (partial): TGTGCCAGTTCCAGACAGGGCTACGAG.

This clone was counted between two and nine times. From the germline J gene comes the end of the CDR3, since the read stops 3 residues before it. This sequence joins TRBV19 and TRBJ1-2; D ambiguous. Germline CDR1 and CDR2: LNHDA and SQIVND (reference sequence). V was pared by 0 bases and J by 1 base, with 3 bases between. CDR3 length equals 13 residues. The sequenced CDR3 bases are TGTGCCAGTAGTATAGACGTTAACTATGGC. Translated: CASSIDVNYG. The CDR3 reads in full as CASSIDVNYGYTF.

This clone was counted ten times or more. The CDR3 end falls 3 residues outside the read, so it is completed with the germline J gene. This chain connects TRBV10-1 to TRBJ2-1; D is undetermined. Trimming cost V 5 bases and J 2 bases, with 7 bases left between them. Germline V gives CDR1 WNHNN, CDR2 SYGVQD (reference sequence). The CDR3 contains 13 residues. This chain's CDR3 is CASSTEAYNEQFF. Incomplete CDR3 DNA: TGCGCCAGCAGTACCGAGGCCTACAATGAG.

This clone has at least ten counts. The observed sequence ends 3 residues before the CDR3 terminus, with the missing tail filled in from the germline J gene. The chain employs TRBV19 and TRBJ2-3; D might be TRBD1 (5 bases). This CDR3 is 14 amino acids long. Germline CDR1 reads LNHDA; CDR2 reads SQIVND (reference sequence). The V end lost 5 bases, the J end lost 0 bases, and 9 bases lay between the germline ends. Partial CDR3 DNA: TGTGCCAGTAGTTTGGACACTAGCACAGATACG. Translating it yields CASSLDTSTDT. The whole CDR3 region reads CASSLDTSTDTQYF. The variable domain in full, completed from reference TRBV19 and TRBJ2-3, reads DGGITQSPKYLFRKEGQNVTLSCEQNLNHDAMYWYRQDPGQGLRLIYYSQIVNDFQKGDIAEGYSVSREKKESFPLTVTSAQKNPTAFYLCASSLDTSTDTQYFGPGTRLTVL.

This clone was seen only a few times. The CDR3 end is not reached by the read, which stops 3 residues before it; the germline J gene fills it in. The chain uses TRBV2 and TRBJ2-5; 7 bases fit TRBD1. Germline trimming cut 6 bases from V and 3 bases from J; bases unmatched to any gene: 4. Germline CDR1 SNHLY, CDR2 FYNNEI. The CDR3 loop spans 13 amino acids. Here the CDR3 reads CASRRDSKETQYF. CDR3 DNA (partial): TGTGCCAGCAGAAGGGACAGTAAAGAGACC. The full variable domain, its missing parts supplied by reference TRBV2 and TRBJ2-5, is EPEVTQTPSHQVTQMGQEVILRCVPISNHLYFYWYRQILGQKVEFLVSFYNNEISEKSEIFDDQFSVERPDGSNFTLKIRSTKLEDSAMYFCASRRDSKETQYFGPGTRLLVL.

This clone was seen at least ten times. The read terminates 3 residues before the CDR3 end, so the remaining end is supplied by the germline J gene. The rearrangement uses TRBV29-1 and TRBJ2-6; 10 nucleotides agree with TRBD1. V shed 4 bases and J 0 bases; nucleotides not matched to a gene: 0. This CDR3 is built from 15 residues. Germline V gene sequence: CDR1 SQVTM, CDR2 ANQGSEA. The DNA read from the CDR3 is TGCAGCGTTGGGACAGGGGGCTCTGGGGCCAACGTC. It translates to CSVGTGGSGANV. The whole CDR3 sequence reads CSVGTGGSGANVLTF.

This clone was counted a few times. The CDR3 spells CASSPPDRRVGEKLFF. The sequenced part of the CDR3 DNA is TGTGCCAGCTCACCACCAGACAGAAGAGTAGGTGAAAAA. The chain joins TRBV18 to TRBJ1-4; D perhaps matches TRBD1 (5 bases). The sequence runs out 3 residues before the end of the CDR3; the remainder is reconstructed from the germline J gene. V lost 0 bases, J lost 7 bases, and 15 bases lay in between. The CDR3 covers 16 residues. The V gene's germline CDR1 is KGHSH and CDR2 LQKENI.

This clone was recorded at least ten times. CDR3 sequence reads: CATDSGDSNQPQHF. CDR3 bases read: TGTGCCACCGACAGTGGCGATAGCAATCAGCCC. This chain connects TRBV10-3 to TRBJ1-5; D is perhaps TRBD1 (5 bases). The CDR3 is cut off 3 residues early in the read; its end comes from the germline J gene. Germline values: CDR1 ENHRY, CDR2 SYGVKD. The CDR3 length is 14 residues. V shed 10 bases and J shed 0 bases, with 13 bases lying between them.

There are many counts of this clone. The covered CDR3 bases are TGTGCCGTAACCCGCGAGGAGGGGGTTGGA. It encodes CAVTREEGVG. The whole CDR3 protein is CAVTREEGVGAFF. The chain links TRBV2 to TRBJ1-1; tentatively, D is TRBD1 (6 bases). From the germline J gene comes the end of the CDR3, since the read stops 3 residues before it. This CDR3 is built from 13 residues. Germline V CDR1 and CDR2: SNHLY, FYNNEI. Full variable domain (remainder filled in from reference TRBV2 and TRBJ1-1): EPEVTQTPSHQVTQMGQEVILRCVPISNHLYFYWYRQILGQKVEFLVSFYNNEISEKSEIFDDQFSVERPDGSNFTLKIRSTKLEDSAMYFCAVTREEGVGAFFGQGTRLTVV.

Comments on this clone: Sequencing ends 3 residues short of the CDR3 end; the germline J gene provides the rest. The chain combines TRBV18 with TRBJ2-1, with a tentative D call TRBD1 (6 bases). The CDR3 totals 15 residues. CDR1 KGHSH and CDR2 LQKENI come from the germline V gene. V gave up 4 bases and J gave up 8 bases, with 18 bases separating them. Incomplete CDR3 DNA: TGTGCCAGCTCACGCCGGGACAAGAACATCGATGAG. This encodes CASSRRDKNIDE. The whole CDR3 protein is CASSRRDKNIDEQFF.